This T cell receptor (beta chain) was found in a study of cytomegalovirus exposure and HLA in healthy donors. Study results and caveats: On later analysis, the bulk of CMV-associated TCR beta chains appeared to be HLA-restricted.

Amplification used 60 Vbeta primers and 13 Jbeta primers. This table comes from immunoSEQ multiplex PCR, and its TCRdb copy is limited to in-frame clones, with some not included. There are over 150,000 clones in the sample; roughly four fifths occur only once, and around 11% lies in the top ten. This clone was seen a few times. Its antigen is unidentified. This sequence was found in a man aged 50 to 60 in good health and CMV-seropositive. Sequenced sample: PBMCs.

DNA for the CDR3: TGTGCCAGCTCACTTATACAGGGATCAGCTGAAGCTTTCTTT. Translation: CASSLIQGSAEAFF. This chain connects TRBV18 to TRBJ1-1, with D possibly matching TRBD1 (6 bases). CDR3 length: 14 amino acids. CDR1 is KGHSH, CDR2 LQKENI, per germline. The ends were cut back, 4 bases at V and 6 bases at J, with 15 bases in the middle.